This T cell receptor (beta chain) was profiled in a study of blood T cell repertoires in COVID-19. About the research overall: Donors in the United States, Italy and Spain gave samples during acute or convalescent COVID-19. PBMCs, B-cell-depleted T cells, or T cells provided the cDNA or gDNA that made up the material.

Per the study methods: Estimated nucleated cell counts came from reference gene primer amplification. The table came from immunoSEQ multiplex PCR; TCRdb's copy has only in-frame clones and leaves some out. V, J and clone size are taken as reported in that table, and D and trimming were inferred from the DNA itself. The sample shows around 97,000 clones, approximately 84% of them seen only once. Trimming pared 1 base from V and 8 bases from J, leaving 12 bases between. This CDR3 spans 14 amino acids. Germline CDR1 is SGHRS and CDR2 is YFSETQ. The chain combines TRBV5-1 with TRBJ2-2; no firm D call. The specimen was peripheral blood. This sequence was found in a human donor in a cohort sampled during active or convalescent COVID-19. In nucleotides, the CDR3 is TGCGCCAGCAGCTTGCACTCGGGTCGTGGGGAGCTGTTTTTT. It codes for CASSLHSGRGELFF. The variable domain in full, completed from reference TRBV5-1 and TRBJ2-2, reads KAGVTQTPRYLIKTRGQQVTLSCSPISGHRSVSWYQQTPGQGLQFLFEYFSETQRNKGNFPGRFSGRQFSNSRSEMNVSTLELGDSALYLCASSLHSGRGELFFGEGSRLTVL.